These 8 T cell receptor beta chains originate from one sample sequenced in a study of early T cells in non-severe SARS-CoV-2 infection. TCRdb analysed the 5' RACE reads with MiXCR anew, one entry per CDR3 protein. The repertoire holds under 55,000 distinct CDR3 sequences, with approximately 10% as singletons. The specimen was whole blood. These receptors came from an adult who was a healthcare worker with PCR-confirmed SARS-CoV-2 infection or an uninfected control (not recorded which).

This clonotype has a count of ten or more. The J gene is TRBJ1-4, the V gene TRBV27, with TRBD1 identical over 7 bases. Germline V gene data show CDR1 as MNHEY and CDR2 as SMNVEV (reference sequence). The CDR3 covers 15 residues. V shed 5 bases and J 8 bases; nucleotides not matched to a gene: 11. DNA for the CDR3: TGTGCCAGCAGTCAAGCCAGGGGGATCAAGGAAAAACTGTTTTTT. It encodes CASSQARGIKEKLFF.

This clonotype has more than one count but fewer than ten. The chain is built from TRBV11-3 and TRBJ2-7, with a tentative D call TRBD2 (5 bases). The CDR3 has 20 residues. The V gene lost 5 bases and the J gene lost 7 bases, with 36 bases spanning the gap. The germline gives CDR1 SGHNT, CDR2 YENEEA. The CDR3 loop is CASSPETTMEGRGRAWEQYF. CDR3 bases: TGTGCCAGCAGCCCCGAGACAACCATGGAAGGGAGAGGTCGAGCGTGGGAGCAGTACTTC.

A few counts support this clonotype. The genes are TRBV7-2 and TRBJ1-4; unclear D gene. V was clipped by 0 bases and J by 4 bases, with 9 bases between them. This CDR3 is built from 15 residues. Germline CDR1 and CDR2: SGHTA and FQGNSA. CDR3: CASSLADRDNEKLFF. CDR3 in DNA: TGTGCCAGCAGCTTAGCCGACCGGGATAATGAAAAACTGTTTTTT.

There are a few counts of this clonotype. The V and J genes are TRBV12-3 or TRBV12-4 and TRBJ2-2; TRBD1 matches at 8 bases. The V gene end was trimmed by 5 bases and the J gene end by 2 bases; junction bases not matched to a gene: 4. There are 15 residues in the CDR3. This CDR3 reads CASSPDRGNTGELFF. Here the CDR3 DNA reads TGTGCCAGCAGTCCCGACAGGGGCAACACCGGGGAGCTGTTTTTT.

This clonotype was seen ten or more times. The chain has TRBV20-1 and TRBJ2-3, with 10 bases aligning to TRBD2. The V and J ends lost 0 bases and 4 bases, in that order; junction bases with no gene match: 7. The germline V gene has CDR1 DFQATT and CDR2 SNEGSKA (reference sequence). CDR3 size: 16 residues. The CDR3: CSARDQVAGGADTQYF. The CDR3 bases are TGCAGTGCTAGAGATCAGGTAGCGGGAGGAGCAGATACGCAGTATTTT.

This chain connects TRBV6-2 or TRBV6-3 to TRBJ1-5; 9 bases line up with TRBD1. The CDR3 consists of 15 residues. V lost 2 bases to trimming and J lost 7 bases; unmatched junction nucleotides: 6. Per germline, CDR1 MNHEY and CDR2 SVGEGT. The CDR3 bases are TGTGCCAGCAGTTACCCTGACAGGGGGAGGCAGCCCCAGCATTTT. Translating gives CASSYPDRGRQPQHF.

This clonotype has ten or more counts. The chain links TRBV7-6 to TRBJ1-3; TRBD1 might be the D (6 bases). The CDR3 is 17 amino acids. Trimming stripped 2 bases from V and 4 bases from J, with 18 bases between. The germline V gene encodes CDR1 SGHVS and CDR2 FNYEAQ. CDR3 coding DNA: TGTGCCAGCAGCTTAATTGCATGGGGGGCTTCAGGAAACACCATATATTTT. Translating it yields CASSLIAWGASGNTIYF.

The chain joins TRBV5-1 to TRBJ2-1, with TRBD2 matching 7 bases. There are 14 residues in the CDR3. The germline gives CDR1 SGHRS, CDR2 YFSETQ. V dropped 8 bases and J dropped 2; count of bases not matched to a gene: 7. In DNA, the CDR3 is TGCGCCAGTCGACGGGAGGAGGCCTACAATGAGCAGTTCTTC. Its protein is CASRREEAYNEQFF. Full variable domain (remainder filled in from reference TRBV5-1 and TRBJ2-1): KAGVTQTPRYLIKTRGQQVTLSCSPISGHRSVSWYQQTPGQGLQFLFEYFSETQRNKGNFPGRFSGRQFSNSRSEMNVSTLELGDSALYLCASRREEAYNEQFFGPGTRLTVL.